Included here is one T cell receptor (beta chain) sequence, with context. Its antigen is as yet unknown. Source study methods: ImmunoSEQ gave junction-only sequences without quality scores, so filtering differed. The protocol was immunoSEQ multiplex PCR, while the TCRdb copy is restricted to in-frame clones and leaves out a portion. The V and J calls and clone size come from that table; D and trimming were worked out from the DNA. The data contain around 640,000 clones, 96% of them seen just once; the ten biggest clones take up 0.095% to 0.13%. This CDR3 comprises 13 residues. The ends were cut back, 3 bases at V and 8 bases at J, with 16 bases in the middle. In germline, CDR1 is GTSNPN, CDR2 SVGIG (reference sequence). These data belong to a study of shared clonotypes between healthy human individuals. Regarding the study as a whole: The study found lower generation probabilities in non-shared clonotypes than in those shared by all four donors.

Naive CD8 cells were CD45RO-negative, positively selected for CCR7, excluding terminally differentiated effector memory CD45RA+ cells. Healthy HIV-negative adults without recent acute infections or vaccinations served as donors. The clonotype was recovered from a woman aged 25 to 39 in good health. V usage is TRBV30 and J usage is TRBJ1-1; the D gene is possibly TRBD1 (6 bases). Specimen: naive CD8+ T cells sorted from blood. DNA of the CDR3: TGTGCCTGGAGCGAAGACAGGTCCGGGGAAGCTTTCTTT. It specifies CAWSEDRSGEAFF.